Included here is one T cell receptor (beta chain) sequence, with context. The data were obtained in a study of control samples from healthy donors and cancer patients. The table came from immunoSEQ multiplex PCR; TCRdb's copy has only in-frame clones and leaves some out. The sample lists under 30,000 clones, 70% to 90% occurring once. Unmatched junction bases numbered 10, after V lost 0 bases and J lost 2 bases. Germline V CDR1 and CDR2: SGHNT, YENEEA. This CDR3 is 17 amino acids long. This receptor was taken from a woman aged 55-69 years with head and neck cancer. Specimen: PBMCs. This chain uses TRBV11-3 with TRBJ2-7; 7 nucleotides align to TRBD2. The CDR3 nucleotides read TGTGCCAGCAGCTTAGAGGAGAGGTTAGCGGGTACCTACGAGCAGTACTTC. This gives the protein CASSLEERLAGTYEQYF.